This T cell receptor (beta chain) appears in the sequencing data of a study of T-cell reconstitution after alpha-beta-depleted transplantation in children (dated by TCRdb to the mid-2010s). Looking at the study overall: Using TCR repertoire profiling, the study quantitatively followed how T-cell immune reconstitution unfolded in children after TCRalphabeta/CD19-depleted allogeneic hematopoietic cell transplantation.

V and J lose 3 bases and 0 bases, and a span of 15 bases separates them. From the cysteine up to the phenylalanine, the CDR3 has a length of 17 residues. Left in the record is the CDR3 DNA by itself, 51 bases read in frame from the first base. The germline V gene encodes CDR1 SGHTA and CDR2 FQGTGA. This clonotype was observed at least ten times. Its antigen is not yet known. The sample holds no much larger clone one base away, and base qualities are not on file. Receptor libraries were prepared by PCR. Sequencing was carried out with an Illumina HiSeq 2500. To normalize quantification of the TCRbeta repertoire, the TCR libraries were built with molecular barcoding that relied on unique molecular identifiers. TCRdb applied fastp at Q25 and MiXCR to the public reads, then kept only in-frame beta chains. Rows are combined by CDR3 protein, so each entry shows the most common genes and DNA. Counted in this sample were about 340,000 distinct CDR3 sequences; approximately 10% of them appeared once. The top ten hold roughly 2.5% of the sample.

This sequence was found in a human donor who donated a stem cell graft to a child with acute lymphoblastic leukemia. The chain employs TRBV7-3 and TRBJ2-1; a tentative D call is TRBD2 (6 bases match). Sample: PBMCs from the stem cell graft donor, taken from the stem cell graft. The nucleotide sequence is TGTGCCAGCAGCTTGGGTGGCGGGGCAAGCTCCTACAATGAGCAGTTCTTC. The resulting protein is CASSLGGGASSYNEQFF.